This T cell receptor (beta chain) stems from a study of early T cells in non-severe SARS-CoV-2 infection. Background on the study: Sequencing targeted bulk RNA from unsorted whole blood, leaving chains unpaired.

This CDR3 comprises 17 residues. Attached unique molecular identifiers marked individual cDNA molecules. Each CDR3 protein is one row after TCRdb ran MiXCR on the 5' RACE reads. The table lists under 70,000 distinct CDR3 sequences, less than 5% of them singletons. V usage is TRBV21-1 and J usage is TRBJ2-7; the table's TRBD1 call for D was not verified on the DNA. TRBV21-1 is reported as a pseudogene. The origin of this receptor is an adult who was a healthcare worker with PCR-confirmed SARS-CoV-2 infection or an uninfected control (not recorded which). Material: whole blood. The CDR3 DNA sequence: TGTGCCAGCAGCCCTCTGGCCTTTCTCCCTGACTCCTACGAGCAGTACTTC. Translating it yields CASSPLAFLPDSYEQYF.